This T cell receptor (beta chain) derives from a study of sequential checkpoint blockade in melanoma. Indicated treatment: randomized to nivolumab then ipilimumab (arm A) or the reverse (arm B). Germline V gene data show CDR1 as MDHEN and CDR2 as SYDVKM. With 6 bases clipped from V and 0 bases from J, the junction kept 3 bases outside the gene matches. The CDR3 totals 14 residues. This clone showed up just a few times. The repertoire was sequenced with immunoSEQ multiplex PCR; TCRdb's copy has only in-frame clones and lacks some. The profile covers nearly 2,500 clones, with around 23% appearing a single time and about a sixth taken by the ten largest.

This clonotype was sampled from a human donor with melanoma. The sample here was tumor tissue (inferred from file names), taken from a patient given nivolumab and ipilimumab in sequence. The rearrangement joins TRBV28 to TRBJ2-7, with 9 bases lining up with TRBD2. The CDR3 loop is CASRIAGASYEQYF. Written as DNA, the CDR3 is TGTGCCAGCAGAATAGCGGGGGCCTCCTACGAGCAGTACTTC. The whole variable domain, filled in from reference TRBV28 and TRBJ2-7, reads DVKVTQSSRYLVKRTGEKVFLECVQDMDHENMFWYRQDPGLGLRLIYFSYDVKMKEKGDIPEGYSVSREKKERFSLILESASTNQTSMYLCASRIAGASYEQYFGPGTRLTVT.